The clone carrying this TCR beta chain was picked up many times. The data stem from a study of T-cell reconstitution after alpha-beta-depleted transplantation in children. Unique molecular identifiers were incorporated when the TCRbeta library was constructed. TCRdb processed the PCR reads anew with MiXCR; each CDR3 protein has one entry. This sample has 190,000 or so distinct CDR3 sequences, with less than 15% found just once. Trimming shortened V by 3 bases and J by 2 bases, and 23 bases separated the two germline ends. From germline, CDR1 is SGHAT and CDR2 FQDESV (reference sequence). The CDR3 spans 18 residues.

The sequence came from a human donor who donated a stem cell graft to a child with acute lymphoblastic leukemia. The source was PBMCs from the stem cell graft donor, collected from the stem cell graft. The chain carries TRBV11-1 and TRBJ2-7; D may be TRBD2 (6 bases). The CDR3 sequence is CASSFGGEPLIQPYEQYF. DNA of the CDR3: TGTGCCAGCAGCTTCGGAGGGGAACCACTCATACAACCCTACGAGCAGTACTTC. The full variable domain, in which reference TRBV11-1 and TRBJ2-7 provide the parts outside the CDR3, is EAEVAQSPRYKITEKSQAVAFWCDPISGHATLYWYRQILGQGPELLVQFQDESVVDDSQLPKDRFSAERLKGVDSTLKIQPAELGDSAMYLCASSFGGEPLIQPYEQYFGPGTRLTVT.